The sequence of this T cell receptor beta chain was determined in a study of blood T cells in healthy people across ages. Germline CDR1 and CDR2: LNHNV and YYDKDF (reference sequence). This CDR3 is 15 amino acids long. V shed 0 bases, J shed 5 bases, and the junction held 5 bases outside the gene matches. This clonotype was found many times. Its matching antigen is unknown. The study's findings and limits: Older age coincided with a roughly linear decline in TCR beta diversity per million T cells. Naive T cell percentage showed a strong correlation with the diversity of TCR beta.

Sample-barcoded 5' priming and a J-beta primer mix drove a second PCR of roughly 7 to 11 cycles. TCRdb independently ran MiXCR on the 5' RACE reads; one entry per CDR3 protein. The repertoire holds more than 900,000 distinct CDR3 sequences, with almost 30% as singletons. This same sample was also part of a study on T cells of mothers and their children. That source adds: Mothers gave over 9 million TCR beta CDR3 reads each, and children 3 million to 3.5 million each. Related and unrelated pairs show similar thymic shaping of TCR recombination output.

The chain employs TRBV15 and TRBJ1-2; 8 bases align to TRBD1. The specimen was blood. This clonotype originated in a woman aged 40 to 50 in good health. The CDR3 DNA reads TGTGCCACCAGCAGAGATGAAGGGACAGGATATGGCTACACCTTC. Amino acids: CATSRDEGTGYGYTF.